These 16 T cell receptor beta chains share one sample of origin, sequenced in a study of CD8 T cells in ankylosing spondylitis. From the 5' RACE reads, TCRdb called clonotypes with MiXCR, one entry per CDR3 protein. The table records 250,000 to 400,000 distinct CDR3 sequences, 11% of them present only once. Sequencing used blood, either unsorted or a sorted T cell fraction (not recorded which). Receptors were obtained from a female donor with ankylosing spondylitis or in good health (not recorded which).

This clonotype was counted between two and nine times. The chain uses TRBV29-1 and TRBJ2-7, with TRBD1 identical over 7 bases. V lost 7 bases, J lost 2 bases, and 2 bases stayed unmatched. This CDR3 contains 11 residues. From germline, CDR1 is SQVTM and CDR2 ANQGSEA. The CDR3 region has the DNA TGCAGCGGGGGGACAGCCTACGAGCAGTACTTC. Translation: CSGGTAYEQYF.

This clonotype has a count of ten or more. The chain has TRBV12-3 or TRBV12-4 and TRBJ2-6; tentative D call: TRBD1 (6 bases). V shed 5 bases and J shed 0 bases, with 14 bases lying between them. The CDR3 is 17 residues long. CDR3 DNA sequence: TGTGCCAGCAGTAGCTTCCAGGGGATCTCTGGGGCCAACGTCCTGACTTTC. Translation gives CASSSFQGISGANVLTF.

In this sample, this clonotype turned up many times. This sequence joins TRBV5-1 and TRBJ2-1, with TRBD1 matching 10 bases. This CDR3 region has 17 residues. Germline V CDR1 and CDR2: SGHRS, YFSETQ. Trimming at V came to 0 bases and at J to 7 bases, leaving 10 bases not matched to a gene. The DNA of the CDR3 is TGCGCCAGCAGCTTGGCCCGGACAGGGGGGATATCGAATGAGCAGTTCTTC. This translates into CASSLARTGGISNEQFF. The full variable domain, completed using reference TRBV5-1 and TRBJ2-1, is KAGVTQTPRYLIKTRGQQVTLSCSPISGHRSVSWYQQTPGQGLQFLFEYFSETQRNKGNFPGRFSGRQFSNSRSEMNVSTLELGDSALYLCASSLARTGGISNEQFFGPGTRLTVL.

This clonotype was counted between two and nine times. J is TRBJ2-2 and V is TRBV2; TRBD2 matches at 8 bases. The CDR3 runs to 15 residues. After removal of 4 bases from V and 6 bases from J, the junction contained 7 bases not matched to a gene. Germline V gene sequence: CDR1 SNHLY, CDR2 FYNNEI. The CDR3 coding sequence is TGTGCCAGCAGTGCTTGGACTAGCCTTTCCGGGGAGCTGTTTTTT. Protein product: CASSAWTSLSGELFF.

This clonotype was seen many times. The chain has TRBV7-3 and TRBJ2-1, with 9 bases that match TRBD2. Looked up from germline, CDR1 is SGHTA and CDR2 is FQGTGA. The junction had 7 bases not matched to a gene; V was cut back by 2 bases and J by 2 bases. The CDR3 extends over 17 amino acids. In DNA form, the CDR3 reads TGTGCCAGCAGCTTAGTAGCGGGGGTCGAAACCTACAATGAGCAGTTCTTC. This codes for CASSLVAGVETYNEQFF.

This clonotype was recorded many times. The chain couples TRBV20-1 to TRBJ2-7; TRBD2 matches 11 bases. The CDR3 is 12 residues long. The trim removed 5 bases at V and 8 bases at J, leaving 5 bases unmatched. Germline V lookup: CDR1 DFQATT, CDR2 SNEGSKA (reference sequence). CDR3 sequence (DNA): TGCAGTGCTCGGACTAGCGGGTCAAAGCAGTACTTC. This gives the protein CSARTSGSKQYF.

The CDR3 DNA is TGCAGTGCTAGAGACTGGACTAGGGTTGATACGCAGTATTTT. The encoded protein is CSARDWTRVDTQYF. V usage is TRBV20-1 and J usage is TRBJ2-3, with TRBD2 identical over 7 bases. The CDR3 totals 14 residues. V lost 0 bases, J lost 6 bases, and 6 bases stayed unmatched. Looked up from germline, CDR1 is DFQATT and CDR2 is SNEGSKA (reference sequence).

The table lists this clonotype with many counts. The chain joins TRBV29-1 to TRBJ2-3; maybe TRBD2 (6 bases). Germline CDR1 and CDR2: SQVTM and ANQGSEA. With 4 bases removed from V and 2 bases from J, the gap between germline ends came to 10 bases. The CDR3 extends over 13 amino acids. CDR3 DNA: TGCAGCGTTGCGGGACTCGCCACAGATACGCAGTATTTT. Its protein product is CSVAGLATDTQYF.

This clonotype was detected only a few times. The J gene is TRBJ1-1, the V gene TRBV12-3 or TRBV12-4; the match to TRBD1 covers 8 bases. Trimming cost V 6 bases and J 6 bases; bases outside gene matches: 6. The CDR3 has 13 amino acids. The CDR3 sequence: CASSPGGESEAFF. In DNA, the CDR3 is TGTGCCAGCAGCCCAGGGGGCGAATCTGAAGCTTTCTTT.

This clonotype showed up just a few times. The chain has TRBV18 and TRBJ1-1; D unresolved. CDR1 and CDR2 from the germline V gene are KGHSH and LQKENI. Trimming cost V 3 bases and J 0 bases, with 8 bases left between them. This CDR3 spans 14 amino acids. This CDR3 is CASSPLGMNTEAFF. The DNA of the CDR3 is TGTGCCAGCTCACCTCTGGGTATGAACACTGAAGCTTTCTTT.

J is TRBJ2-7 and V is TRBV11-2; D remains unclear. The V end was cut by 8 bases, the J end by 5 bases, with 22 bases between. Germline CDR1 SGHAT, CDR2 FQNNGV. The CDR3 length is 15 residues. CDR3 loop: CASSSSGFSIDEQYF. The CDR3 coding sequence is TGTGCCAGCTCCTCTTCGGGCTTTAGCATCGACGAGCAGTACTTC.

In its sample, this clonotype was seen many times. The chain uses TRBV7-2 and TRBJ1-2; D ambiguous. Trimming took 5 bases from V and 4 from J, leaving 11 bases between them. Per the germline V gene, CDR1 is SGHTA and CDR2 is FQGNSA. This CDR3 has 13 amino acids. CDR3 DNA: TGTGCCAGCAGCCGCATTGCAGTCTATGGCTACACCTTC. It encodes CASSRIAVYGYTF.

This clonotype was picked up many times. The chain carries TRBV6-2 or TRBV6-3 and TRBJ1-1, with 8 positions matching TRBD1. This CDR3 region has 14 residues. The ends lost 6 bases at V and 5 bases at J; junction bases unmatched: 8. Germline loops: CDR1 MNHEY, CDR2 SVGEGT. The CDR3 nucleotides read TGTGCCAGCAGCAGAACAGGGGGAATAACTGAAGCTTTCTTT. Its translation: CASSRTGGITEAFF.

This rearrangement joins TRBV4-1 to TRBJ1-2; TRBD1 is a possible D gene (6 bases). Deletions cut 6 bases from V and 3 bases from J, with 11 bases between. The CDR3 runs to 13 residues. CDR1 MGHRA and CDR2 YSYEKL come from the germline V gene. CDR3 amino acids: CASRRTADYGYTF. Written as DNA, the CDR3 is TGCGCCAGCAGACGGACAGCAGACTATGGCTACACCTTC.

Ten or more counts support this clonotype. The CDR3 loop is CASSALSAKSNEKLFF. CDR3 nucleotides: TGTGCCAGCAGTGCCCTCTCTGCCAAGTCCAATGAAAAACTGTTTTTT. The chain carries TRBV7-9 and TRBJ1-4; no clear D. This CDR3 has 16 amino acids. CDR1 and CDR2 from the germline V gene are SEHNR and FQNEAQ (reference sequence). The germline V and J ends were trimmed by 6 bases and 5 bases, with 19 bases remaining between them.

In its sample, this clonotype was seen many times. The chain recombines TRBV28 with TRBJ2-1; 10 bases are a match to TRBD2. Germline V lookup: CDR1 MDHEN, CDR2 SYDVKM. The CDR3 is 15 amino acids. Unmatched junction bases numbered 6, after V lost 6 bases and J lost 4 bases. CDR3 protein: CASRSASGRYNEQFF. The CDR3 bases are TGTGCCAGCAGGTCGGCTAGCGGGAGATACAATGAGCAGTTCTTC.